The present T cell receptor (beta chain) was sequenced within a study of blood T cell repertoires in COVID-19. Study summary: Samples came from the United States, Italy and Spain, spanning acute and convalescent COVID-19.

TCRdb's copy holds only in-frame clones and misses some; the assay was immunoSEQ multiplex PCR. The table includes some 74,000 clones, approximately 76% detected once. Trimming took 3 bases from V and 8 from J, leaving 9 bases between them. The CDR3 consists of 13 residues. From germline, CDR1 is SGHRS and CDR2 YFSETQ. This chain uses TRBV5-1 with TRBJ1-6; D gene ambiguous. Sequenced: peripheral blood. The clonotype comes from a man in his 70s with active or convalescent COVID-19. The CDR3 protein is CASSWETDSPLHF. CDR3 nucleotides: TGCGCCAGCAGCTGGGAGACGGATTCACCCCTCCACTTT.